A single sample is the source of the 28 T cell receptor beta chains below, sequenced in a study of blood T cell repertoires in COVID-19. Libraries were prepared by immunoSEQ multiplex PCR; TCRdb keeps only in-frame clonotypes and omits some of them. The sample has fewer than 350,000 clones, around four fifths seen once; the top ten hold around 4.5%. Sequencing was done on a sample of peripheral blood. The receptors derive from a woman aged 50 to 60 with active or convalescent COVID-19.

Notes on this clone: Within the sample, other DNA sequences also encode this same CDR3. The V call is TRBV14, the J call TRBJ2-7, with D possibly TRBD2 on 5 matching bases. The V and J ends lost 1 base and 7 bases respectively, with 14 bases between them. CDR1 is SGHDN and CDR2 is FVKESK in the germline V gene. The CDR3 extends over 14 amino acids. CDR3 protein: CASSQVGMRGEQYF. DNA for the CDR3: TGTGCCAGCAGCCAAGTCGGGATGCGCGGGGAGCAGTACTTC.

Comment on this clone: A read error may be the cause here, since a much bigger clone is one base away. The chain carries TRBV7-9 and TRBJ2-5, with 12 bases fitting TRBD2. CDR3 length: 15 amino acids. The germline V gene encodes CDR1 SEHNR and CDR2 FQNEAQ (reference sequence). V trimming: 5 bases; J trimming: 2 bases; junction bases outside the gene matches: 3. The CDR3: CASSPGLAGQETQYF. DNA for the CDR3: TGTGCCAGCAGCCCGGGACTAGCGGGTCAAGAGACCCAGTACTTC. Supplemented by reference TRBV7-9 and TRBJ2-5, the full variable domain reads DTGVSQNPRHKITKRGQNVTFRCDPISEHNRLYWYRQTLGQGPEFLTYFQNEAQLEKSRLLSDRFSAERPKGSFSTLEIQRTEQGDSAMYLCASSPGLAGQETQYFGPGTRLLVL.

V usage is TRBV7-9 and J usage is TRBJ2-7, with 11 bases lining up with TRBD2. Germline V CDR1 and CDR2: SEHNR, FQNEAQ (reference sequence). The CDR3 is made up of 17 amino acids. J gave up 3 bases and V 3 bases, and 10 bases lay outside the gene matches. DNA of the CDR3: TGTGCCAGCAGCTTTGGGACTAGCGGATTACTTATCTACGAGCAGTACTTC. Protein sequence: CASSFGTSGLLIYEQYF.

The rearrangement joins TRBV3-1 (or the pseudogene TRBV3-2) to TRBJ1-6, with 7 nucleotides matching TRBD1. Germline V gives CDR1 LGHDT, CDR2 YNNKEL (reference sequence). V lost 4 bases and J lost 15; bases outside the gene matches: 9. The CDR3 spans 13 residues. The DNA for the CDR3 is TGTGCCAGCAGCCTAGGACAGGTTGGCTTCCTCCACTTT. Translating it yields CASSLGQVGFLHF.

The chain is built from TRBV5-1 and TRBJ2-5; possible D gene TRBD1, 5 bases. V lost 5 bases and J 5 bases, leaving 10 bases between the germline ends. There are 12 residues in the CDR3. CDR1 is SGHRS, CDR2 YFSETQ, per germline. Written as DNA, the CDR3 is TGCGCCAGCAGGGGGAACAGGGAGACCCAGTACTTC. Encoded protein: CASRGNRETQYF.

The chain employs TRBV27 and TRBJ2-3; D is perhaps TRBD2 (6 bases). V shed 6 bases and J shed 0 bases, with 22 bases lying between them. This CDR3 is built from 18 residues. Germline V gene sequence: CDR1 MNHEY, CDR2 SMNVEV (reference sequence). The CDR3: CASSPYVAAFTSTDTQYF. CDR3 DNA sequence: TGTGCCAGCAGCCCTTACGTAGCGGCCTTCACTAGCACAGATACGCAGTATTTT.

This sequence joins TRBV2 and TRBJ2-5, with a possible D match to TRBD1 (6 bases). V was trimmed by 1 base and J by 5 bases, leaving 8 bases between them. The CDR3 has 13 residues. Germline V CDR1 and CDR2: SNHLY, FYNNEI. CDR3 loop: CASSEVGAETQYF. The CDR3 DNA is TGTGCCAGCAGTGAAGTGGGGGCGGAGACCCAGTACTTC.

This rearrangement joins TRBV19 to TRBJ2-1; D is uncertain. The V and J ends lost 8 bases and 0 bases respectively, with 14 bases between them. Germline assignment: CDR1 LNHDA and CDR2 SQIVND (reference sequence). The length of the CDR3 is 15 residues. CDR3 bases: TGTGCCAGTGGTCCTCAGGCCGGCTCCTACAATGAGCAGTTCTTC. Protein sequence: CASGPQAGSYNEQFF.

V usage is TRBV28 and J usage is TRBJ2-2, with TRBD2 as a possible D gene (6 bases). CDR1 MDHEN and CDR2 SYDVKM come from the germline V gene. V shed 2 bases and J shed 8 bases, with 15 bases lying between them. This CDR3 is built from 15 residues. The CDR3 region is CASSLRDFRPGELFF. CDR3 nucleotides: TGTGCCAGCAGTTTACGGGACTTTCGCCCGGGGGAGCTGTTTTTT.

This chain joins TRBV11-2 and TRBJ1-2; possible D gene TRBD1, 5 bases. CDR3 size: 14 residues. Germline assignment: CDR1 SGHAT and CDR2 FQNNGV. The V and J ends lost 4 bases and 1 base respectively, with 10 bases between them. DNA of the CDR3: TGTGCCAGCAGCTCCGGGGGGGTTAACTATGGCTACACCTTC. This codes for CASSSGGVNYGYTF.

The chain links TRBV19 to TRBJ2-1; 7 bases match TRBD2. Germline CDR1 reads LNHDA; CDR2 reads SQIVND (reference sequence). The CDR3 has 17 amino acids. V shed 4 bases and J 10 bases; nucleotides not matched to a gene: 19. Written as DNA, the CDR3 is TGTGCCAGTAGTAAGGGCGGGAGACTACCCGGCTTAATAGAGCAGTTCTTC. Translating it yields CASSKGGRLPGLIEQFF.

The gene calls are TRBV19 and TRBJ2-1; TRBD2 aligns across 10 bases. Looked up from germline, CDR1 is LNHDA and CDR2 is SQIVND (reference sequence). J gave up 3 bases and V 4 bases, and 9 bases lay outside the gene matches. The CDR3 has 17 residues. The CDR3 DNA sequence: TGTGCCAGTAGTAGGACCCCTCCTAGCGGGAGCTACAATGAGCAGTTCTTC. This gives the protein CASSRTPPSGSYNEQFF.

This clone was seen a few times. This sequence joins TRBV19 and TRBJ2-7; perhaps TRBD1 as D (6 bases). CDR1 LNHDA and CDR2 SQIVND come from the germline V gene (reference sequence). The CDR3 runs to 14 residues. V shed 4 bases and J shed 3 bases, with 13 bases lying between them. The CDR3 loop is CASSTTGNLYEQYF. CDR3 in DNA: TGTGCCAGTAGTACCACAGGGAACCTCTACGAGCAGTACTTC.

This sequence joins TRBV6-5 and TRBJ1-2; 7 positions agree with TRBD1. There are 13 residues in the CDR3. The V segment lost 6 bases and the J segment 4 bases; nucleotides outside the gene matches: 5. Germline assignment: CDR1 MNHEY and CDR2 SVGAGI. CDR3 loop: CASRPTGTYGYTF. CDR3 nucleotides: TGTGCCAGCAGGCCGACAGGGACCTATGGCTACACCTTC.

The J gene is TRBJ2-7, the V gene TRBV21-1; the D segment call TRBD2 is taken from the table without a DNA check. TRBV21-1 is a known pseudogene. CDR3 length: 18 amino acids. CDR3 DNA: TGTGCCAGCAGCAACCCGTCTCCCCCGGCTAGCGGATCCTACGAGCAGTACTTC. Protein sequence: CASSNPSPPASGSYEQYF.

This clone was counted only a few times. The chain employs TRBV4-2 and TRBJ2-3; 8 bases agree with TRBD1. With 4 bases clipped from V and 2 bases from J, the junction kept 5 bases outside the gene matches. Germline-derived CDR1 and CDR2 are LGHNA and YNFKEQ. This CDR3 is built from 15 residues. The CDR3 region is CASSLTGVSTDTQYF. Written as DNA, the CDR3 is TGTGCCAGCAGCCTGACAGGGGTATCCACAGATACGCAGTATTTT.

This sequence joins TRBV2 and TRBJ1-2; 7 bases agree with TRBD1. The ends lost 7 bases at V and 7 bases at J; junction bases unmatched: 9. Germline V gives CDR1 SNHLY, CDR2 FYNNEI. CDR3 length: 13 residues. The CDR3 protein is CASTWTGNAGYTF. CDR3 bases: TGTGCCAGCACTTGGACAGGTAACGCTGGCTACACCTTC.

This chain uses TRBV29-1 with TRBJ2-7; TRBD2 matches 13 bases. Unmatched junction bases numbered 10, after V lost 4 bases and J lost 7 bases. The CDR3 contains 15 residues. From germline, CDR1 is SQVTM and CDR2 ANQGSEA. The CDR3 is CSVVGLAGVRGEQYF. The CDR3 DNA sequence: TGCAGCGTTGTCGGACTAGCGGGAGTAAGGGGGGAGCAGTACTTC.

This chain joins TRBV3-1 (or the pseudogene TRBV3-2) and TRBJ1-3; 9 nucleotides agree with TRBD1. This CDR3 comprises 14 residues. The V gene's germline CDR1 is LGHDT and CDR2 YNNKEL (reference sequence). With V trimmed by 3 bases and J by 9 bases, 6 bases remained unmatched. CDR3 in DNA: TGTGCCAGCAGCCAGGGGACAGGGTTTGGCACCATATATTTT. Amino acid sequence: CASSQGTGFGTIYF.

The sample holds a few counts of this clone. The chain recombines TRBV4-2 with TRBJ2-5; 7 nucleotides line up with TRBD2. V trimming: 1 base; J trimming: 2 bases; junction bases outside the gene matches: 7. This CDR3 is 16 amino acids long. CDR1 LGHNA and CDR2 YNFKEQ come from the germline V gene. CDR3 DNA sequence: TGTGCCAGCAGCCAAGGGGGAGGGGCGCATCAAGAGACCCAGTACTTC. The encoded protein is CASSQGGGAHQETQYF.

The rearrangement uses TRBV29-1 and TRBJ2-5, with D possibly TRBD2 on 5 matching bases. Trimming left V 7 bases short and J 5 bases short, with 14 bases between. Germline V gene lookup returns CDR1 SQVTM and CDR2 ANQGSEA. The CDR3 contains 12 residues. The CDR3 protein is CSGTRVAETQYF. In DNA form, the CDR3 reads TGCAGCGGGACCCGGGTAGCGGAGACCCAGTACTTC.

The chain is built from TRBV2 and TRBJ1-2, with TRBD1 matching over 10 bases. The CDR3 is made up of 16 amino acids. V lost 1 base and J lost 5; bases outside the gene matches: 7. Germline lookup yields CDR1 SNHLY and CDR2 FYNNEI. This CDR3 reads CASSEGRRTGGYGYTF. CDR3 DNA: TGTGCCAGCAGTGAAGGAAGGCGGACAGGGGGTTATGGCTACACCTTC. Variable domain in full (rest from reference TRBV2 and TRBJ1-2): EPEVTQTPSHQVTQMGQEVILRCVPISNHLYFYWYRQILGQKVEFLVSFYNNEISEKSEIFDDQFSVERPDGSNFTLKIRSTKLEDSAMYFCASSEGRRTGGYGYTFGSGTRLTVV.

In DNA, the CDR3 is TGTGCCAGTAGTAGACCCAGATTCGGGACACTCTATGGCTACACCTTC. This sequence encodes CASSRPRFGTLYGYTF. The chain couples TRBV19 to TRBJ1-2; perhaps TRBD1 as D (6 bases). Germline V lookup: CDR1 LNHDA, CDR2 SQIVND (reference sequence). V lost 4 bases and J 4 bases, leaving 19 bases between the germline ends. This CDR3 has 16 residues.

This clone is a singleton in its sample. The rearrangement links TRBV6-5 to TRBJ2-1; 10 bases are a match to TRBD1. CDR3 length: 14 residues. The trim removed 5 bases at V and 6 bases at J, leaving 4 bases unmatched. Germline V gene data show CDR1 as MNHEY and CDR2 as SVGAGI. The CDR3 bases are TGTGCCAGCAGTACAGGACAGGGGGTCAATGAGCAGTTCTTC. It encodes CASSTGQGVNEQFF.

The V call is TRBV29-1, the J call TRBJ2-5, with D perhaps matching TRBD1 (8 bases). CDR3 length equals 13 residues. Germline CDR1 SQVTM, CDR2 ANQGSEA. Trimming left V 8 bases short and J 5 bases short, with 18 bases between. As DNA, the CDR3 is TGCAGCTCAGGGGGCGGGAGCGGTGAGACCCAGTACTTC. Its protein product is CSSGGGSGETQYF.

This clone appeared once. V gene TRBV30 combines with J gene TRBJ1-1; TRBD1 is a possible D gene (5 bases). The CDR3 consists of 13 residues. Trimming removed 1 base from V and 1 base from J, with 7 bases in between. The V gene's germline CDR1 is GTSNPN and CDR2 SVGIG (reference sequence). For the CDR3, the DNA is TGTGCCTGGAGTGATAGGGGGAACACTGAAGCTTTCTTT. This encodes CAWSDRGNTEAFF.

This clone was found a few times. The genes are TRBV7-9 and TRBJ2-1; TRBD2 aligns across 11 bases. The CDR3 contains 15 residues. V shed 2 bases and J 3 bases; nucleotides not matched to a gene: 0. Germline CDR1 and CDR2: SEHNR and FQNEAQ (reference sequence). The CDR3 loop reads CASSLTSGGYNEQFF. The CDR3, as DNA: TGTGCCAGCAGCTTAACTAGCGGGGGCTACAATGAGCAGTTCTTC.

V and J are TRBV11-3 and TRBJ2-3; 8 bases are a match to TRBD2. V was clipped by 2 bases and J by 6 bases; unmatched bases: 4. Germline values: CDR1 SGHNT, CDR2 YENEEA. CDR3 size: 14 residues. Here the CDR3 DNA reads TGTGCCAGCAGCTTAACTAGCGGAAGGGATACGCAGTATTTT. Protein sequence: CASSLTSGRDTQYF.